A selection of T cell receptor beta chains follows, all from one sample in a study of shared clonotypes between healthy human individuals. Profiling relied on immunoSEQ multiplex PCR, and the TCRdb table lists in-frame clones only, not all of them. The sample holds 2.3 million or so clones, 93% seen once. Source material: naive CD4+ T cells from PBMCs. These TCRs come from a man aged 18 to 30 in good health. Some clones in this sample may be carry-over from other donors' samples. The CDR3 runs from the conserved cysteine through the conserved F or W. A D gene is named only where the DNA matches it firmly. Part of the rows lack a size; the others show once, few, many or a class for expanded clones.

clone_size	v_call	j_call	d_call	cdr3_nt	cdr3_aa
-	TRBV7-2	TRBJ1-1	-	TGTGCCAGCACCCCACGGGCAGCGAACACTGAAGCTTTCTTT	CASTPRAANTEAFF
-	TRBV28	TRBJ2-7	TRBD1	TGTGCCGCCGGACAGGGTTCCTACGAGCAGTACTTC	CAAGQGSYEQYF
once	TRBV2	TRBJ2-7	-	TGTGCCAGCAGTGCTGGGTACGAGCAGTACTTC	CASSAGYEQYF
-	TRBV14	TRBJ2-7	-	TGTGCCAGCAGCCTAAGGGCCTACGAGCAGTACTTC	CASSLRAYEQYF
few	TRBV7-9	TRBJ1-5	TRBD1	TGTGCCAGCAGCTCCGACAGGGGGCATCAGCCCCAGCATTTT	CASSSDRGHQPQHF
-	TRBV6-1	TRBJ1-5	TRBD1	TGTGCCAGCAGTGAACTGGACAGGGCACAGCCCCAGCATTTT	CASSELDRAQPQHF
-	TRBV14	TRBJ1-2	-	TGTGCCAGCAGCCAAGGCCAGCTCTATGGCTACACCTTC	CASSQGQLYGYTF
-	TRBV19	TRBJ2-2	-	TGTGCCAGTATAAAAGCAGGGATGAACACCGGGGAGCTGTTTTTT	CASIKAGMNTGELFF
-	TRBV10-3	TRBJ1-3	TRBD1	TGTGCCATCAGTGATTATAGGGGCGATAGGCAGGGGGCATCTGGAAACACCATATATTTT	CAISDYRGDRQGASGNTIYF
-	TRBV10-3	TRBJ2-1	TRBD2	TGTGCCATCAGCCCCCCTAGCGGGAGGGACAATGAGCAGTTCTTC	CAISPPSGRDNEQFF
-	TRBV18	TRBJ2-2	-	TGTGCCAGCTCACCGGGACTCCGCACCGGGGAGCTGTTTTTT	CASSPGLRTGELFF
-	TRBV6-5	TRBJ2-2	TRBD2	TGTGCCAGCAGGGGACTAGCGGGGGGTCGGGAGCTGTTTTTT	CASRGLAGGRELFF
-	TRBV9	TRBJ1-2	-	TGTGCCAGCAGCGTAGATTCGGGCCGAGCAGGGGAGTATGGCTACACCTTC	CASSVDSGRAGEYGYTF
once	TRBV5-8	TRBJ2-4	-	TGTGCCAGCAGCCTCGGGGGTCCCACAGCCAAAAACATTCAGTACTTC	CASSLGGPTAKNIQYF
-	TRBV28	TRBJ1-5	-	TGTGCCAGCAGTTTAACCAGGGAGTCCAATCAGCCCCAGCATTTT	CASSLTRESNQPQHF
-	TRBV7-2	TRBJ2-7	TRBD1	TGTGCCAGCAGCTTAGTCGCGGCAGGGGGCTCCTACGAGCAGTACTTC	CASSLVAAGGSYEQYF
-	TRBV7-2	TRBJ2-1	TRBD2	TGTGCCAGCAGCTTAGCCAGCGGGAGATACAATGAGCAGTTCTTC	CASSLASGRYNEQFF
-	TRBV6-5	TRBJ2-3	TRBD1	TGTGCCAGCAGTTACTCGCCGGGACAGACAGATACGCAGTATTTT	CASSYSPGQTDTQYF
-	TRBV2	TRBJ2-3	TRBD2	TGTGCCAGCCTCCGGGTAGCGGGGATAGATACGCAGTATTTT	CASLRVAGIDTQYF
-	TRBV6-6	TRBJ1-1	TRBD1	TGTGCCAGCAGTTACACAGGGGAGGTCGTAGCTTTCTTT	CASSYTGEVVAFF
-	TRBV27	TRBJ2-1	TRBD2	TGTGCCAGCAGTCTGACATCCGGGACTACAACCTCGGGGGAGCAGTTCTTC	CASSLTSGTTTSGEQFF
-	TRBV14	TRBJ1-1	-	TGTGCCAGCAGCCAAGATAAGGGGCGAGTCGTCACTGAAGCTTTCTTT	CASSQDKGRVVTEAFF
few	TRBV30	TRBJ1-1	-	TGTGCCTTGACCGGGACTCTAAACACTGAAGCTTTCTTT	CALTGTLNTEAFF
-	TRBV20-1	TRBJ2-3	TRBD2	TGCAGTGCAGCGGGAGCCGATACGCAGTATTTT	CSAAGADTQYF
-	TRBV28	TRBJ1-2	TRBD1	TGTGCCAGCAGCAAGACAGGGGGCGGCTACACCTTC	CASSKTGGGYTF
-	TRBV27	TRBJ2-7	TRBD2	TGTGCCAACGATGGTTTTAGCGGGAGTTGCGACGAGCAGTACTTC	CANDGFSGSCDEQYF
-	TRBV28	TRBJ1-1	TRBD1	TGTGCCAGCAGTTTAGTACAGGGGGTACTCGGTGCTTTCTTT	CASSLVQGVLGAFF
-	TRBV15	TRBJ2-7	-	TGTGCCACCAGCAGAGATGGCGTAGACGCCTACGAGCAGTACTTC	CATSRDGVDAYEQYF
-	TRBV18	TRBJ2-5	-	TGTGCCAGCTCACCCGGAGGCCAAGAGACCCAGTACTTC	CASSPGGQETQYF
-	TRBV7-9	TRBJ2-5	TRBD1	TGTGCCAGCAGCAGGGACAGCCAAGAGACCCAGTACTTC	CASSRDSQETQYF
-	TRBV7-9	TRBJ1-4	-	TGTGCCAGCAGCTGGCCCCGGGGCACTCAAGGAGGAAAACTGTTTTTT	CASSWPRGTQGGKLFF
-	TRBV9	TRBJ2-5	TRBD1	TGTGCCAGCACCCGGGGCGGGACAGGCGAAGAGACCCAGTACTTC	CASTRGGTGEETQYF
-	TRBV4-1	TRBJ2-2	-	TGCGCCAGCAGCCAAGATCCCCCACAAAACACCGGGGAGCTGTTTTTT	CASSQDPPQNTGELFF
-	TRBV6-7	TRBJ2-2	-	TGTGCCAGCAGTTACTCGAGACCGGACAGGAGACGGGGGGGCGCCGGGGAGCTGTTTTTT	CASSYSRPDRRRGGAGELFF
-	TRBV5-1	TRBJ1-2	TRBD1	TGCGCCAGCAGCCTAGCGGACAGGGGCTCGGATGGCTACACCTTC	CASSLADRGSDGYTF
-	TRBV9	TRBJ2-6	-	TGTGCCAGCAGCCCTGGGGGCTCTGGGGCCAACGTCCTGACTTTC	CASSPGGSGANVLTF
-	TRBV27	TRBJ1-2	-	TGTGCCAGCAGTTTCAGGCAGGGGAATGGCTACACCTTC	CASSFRQGNGYTF
-	TRBV14	TRBJ2-2	-	TGTGCCAGCAGCCAAGATTTAGGGCAGAACACCGGGGAGCTGTTTTTT	CASSQDLGQNTGELFF
-	TRBV19	TRBJ2-5	TRBD2	TGTGCCAGTAGTACGGACCGTAGCGGGAGGGGGCCCCAAGAGACCCAGTACTTC	CASSTDRSGRGPQETQYF
-	TRBV5-4	TRBJ2-7	-	TGTGCCAGCAGCTTGGTGGAGGGGACAAGCGAGCAGTACTTC	CASSLVEGTSEQYF
-	TRBV7-9	TRBJ2-7	TRBD1	TGTGCCAGCAGCCTTAGCCAACCGGGACAGGGCTACGAGCAGTACTTC	CASSLSQPGQGYEQYF
-	TRBV19	TRBJ2-2	-	TGTGCCAGTAGATGGCAGGGATACACCGGGGAGCTGTTTTTT	CASRWQGYTGELFF
few	TRBV18	TRBJ1-1	-	TGTGCCAGCTCAATGGTGAACACTGAAGCTTTCTTT	CASSMVNTEAFF
-	TRBV29-1	TRBJ2-5	TRBD1	TGCAGCGTCGACAGGGTAGGAGAGACCCAGTACTTC	CSVDRVGETQYF
-	TRBV11-2	TRBJ2-3	TRBD2	TGTGCCAGCAGCTTATTAGCGGGAGCCACGGGGGATACGCAGTATTTT	CASSLLAGATGDTQYF
-	TRBV20-1	TRBJ1-2	TRBD1	TGCAGTGGACAGGGGGCCGGGGGCTACACCTTC	CSGQGAGGYTF
-	TRBV9	TRBJ2-6	-	TGTGCCAGCAGCGTAGCGGGTTCTGGGGCCAACGTCCTGACTTTC	CASSVAGSGANVLTF
-	TRBV5-1	TRBJ2-3	TRBD1	TGCGCCAGCAGCTTGGCCGGGACAGGGGGTGACACGCAGTATTTT	CASSLAGTGGDTQYF
-	TRBV6-1	TRBJ1-1	TRBD1	TGTGCCAGCAGCGCCGGGACAGGGACAACTTTCTTT	CASSAGTGTTFF
-	TRBV4-1	TRBJ2-7	-	TGCGCCAGCAGCCAAGGGGGGCTTGGGGAGGTGGGTTACTTCTTC	CASSQGGLGEVGYFF
-	TRBV5-1	TRBJ1-1	TRBD1	TGCGCCAGCAGCGGGAGGACAGGGGCGAACACTGAAGCTTTCTTT	CASSGRTGANTEAFF
-	TRBV7-2	TRBJ2-3	TRBD1	TGTGCCAGCAGCTTGGACAGGGGGCGCGTAGATACGCAGTATTTT	CASSLDRGRVDTQYF
-	TRBV6-6	TRBJ2-2	TRBD1	TGTGCCAGCAGAGTGGACAGGTCGAACACCGGGGAGCTGTTTTTT	CASRVDRSNTGELFF
-	TRBV28	TRBJ2-7	-	TGTGCCAGCAGTTCCCGGGCCGGGTGGGGGTCCTACGAGCAGTACTTC	CASSSRAGWGSYEQYF
-	TRBV27	TRBJ1-2	-	TGTGCCAGCAACCCCTCCATCGGACAAAACTATGGCTACACCTTC	CASNPSIGQNYGYTF
-	TRBV5-5	TRBJ1-1	-	TGTGCCAGCAGCTTGCTCGAGAGAATCACTGAAGCTTTCTTT	CASSLLERITEAFF
-	TRBV18	TRBJ2-3	-	TGTGCCAGCTCACCCCCGGACTTAGGGGGAACAGATACGCAGTATTTT	CASSPPDLGGTDTQYF
-	TRBV11-1	TRBJ2-3	TRBD2	TGTGCCGGCAGCCGGACTAGCGGGAGGGCCGGGGGCACAGATACGCAGTATTTT	CAGSRTSGRAGGTDTQYF